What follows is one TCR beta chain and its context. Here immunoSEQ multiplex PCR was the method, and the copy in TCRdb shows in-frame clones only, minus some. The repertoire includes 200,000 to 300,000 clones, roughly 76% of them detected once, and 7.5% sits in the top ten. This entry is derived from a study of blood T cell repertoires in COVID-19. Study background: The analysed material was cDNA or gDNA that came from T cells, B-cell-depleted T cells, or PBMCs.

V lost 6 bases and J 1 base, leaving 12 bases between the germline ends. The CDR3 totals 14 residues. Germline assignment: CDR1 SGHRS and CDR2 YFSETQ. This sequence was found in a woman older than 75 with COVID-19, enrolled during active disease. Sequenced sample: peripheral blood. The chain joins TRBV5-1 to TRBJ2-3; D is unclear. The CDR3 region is CASNPFSGTDTQYF. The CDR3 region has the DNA TGCGCCAGCAACCCTTTTAGTGGCACAGATACGCAGTATTTT. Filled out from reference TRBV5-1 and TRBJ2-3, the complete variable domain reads KAGVTQTPRYLIKTRGQQVTLSCSPISGHRSVSWYQQTPGQGLQFLFEYFSETQRNKGNFPGRFSGRQFSNSRSEMNVSTLELGDSALYLCASNPFSGTDTQYFGPGTRLTVL.